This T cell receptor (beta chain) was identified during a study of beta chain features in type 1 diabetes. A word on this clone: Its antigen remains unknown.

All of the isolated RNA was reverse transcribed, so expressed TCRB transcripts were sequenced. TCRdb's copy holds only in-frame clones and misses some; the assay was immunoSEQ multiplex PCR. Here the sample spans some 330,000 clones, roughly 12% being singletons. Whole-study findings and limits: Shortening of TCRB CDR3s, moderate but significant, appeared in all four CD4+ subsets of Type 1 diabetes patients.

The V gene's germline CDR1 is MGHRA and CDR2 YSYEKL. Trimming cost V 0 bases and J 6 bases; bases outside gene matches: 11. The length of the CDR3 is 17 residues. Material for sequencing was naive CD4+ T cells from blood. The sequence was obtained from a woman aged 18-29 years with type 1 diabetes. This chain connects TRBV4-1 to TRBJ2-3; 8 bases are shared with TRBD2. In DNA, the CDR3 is TGCGCCAGCAGCCAAGATCTTCAAGCGGGAGTCTCCGATACGCAGTATTTT. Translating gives CASSQDLQAGVSDTQYF.